The 11 T cell receptor beta chains below all came from one sample that was sequenced in a study of neurological immune-mediated disorders. TCRdb called the 5' RACE reads again in MiXCR, with one record for every CDR3 protein. The table lists tens of thousands of distinct CDR3 sequences, more than 3% of them singletons, with roughly 1.5% in the top ten. Sequenced sample: PBMCs. The source of these receptors is a man aged 25 to 45 with multiple sclerosis.

The chain combines TRBV12-3 or TRBV12-4 with TRBJ2-2; D unresolved. V shed 6 bases and J shed 5 bases, with 10 bases lying between them. The CDR3 has 13 residues. CDR3 residues: CASRPDATGELFF. The CDR3 DNA reads as TGTGCCAGCAGACCGGACGCGACCGGGGAGCTGTTTTTT.

The sample holds many counts of this clonotype. The chain has TRBV20-1 and TRBJ2-1; D gene unclear. V dropped 8 bases and J dropped 6 bases, with 14 bases sitting between them. The CDR3 runs to 12 residues. Germline lookup yields CDR1 DFQATT and CDR2 SNEGSKA (reference sequence). CDR3 sequence (DNA): TGCAGTCCACAGTATTCCCGCAATGAGCAGTTCTTC. Protein: CSPQYSRNEQFF.

A few counts support this clonotype. The chain carries TRBV6-5 and TRBJ1-4; 8 bases are a match to TRBD1. J was trimmed by 8 bases and V by 2 bases; bases with no gene match: 4. This CDR3 comprises 14 residues. Germline V gene data show CDR1 as MNHEY and CDR2 as SVGAGI. The CDR3 DNA reads TGTGCCAGCAGTTACGACAGGGGAGGGGAAAAACTGTTTTTT. Protein product: CASSYDRGGEKLFF.

This clonotype came up many times. V and J are TRBV12-3 or TRBV12-4 and TRBJ1-2; D gene ambiguous. The CDR3 has 13 residues. V dropped 1 base and J dropped 1 base, with 4 bases sitting between them. CDR3 sequence (DNA): TGTGCCAGCAGTTTAGGGGATAACTATGGCTACACCTTC. Its protein is CASSLGDNYGYTF.

This clonotype was detected only a few times. At one boundary the junction diverges from the germline segment, which might be a read error. This chain links TRBV12-3 or TRBV12-4 with TRBJ1-1; unclear D gene. This CDR3 has 13 amino acids. CDR3 protein: CASSLGGNIEAFF. CDR3 sequence (DNA): TGTGCCAGCAGTTTGGGTGGAAACATTGAAGCTTTCTTT.

This clonotype was seen repeatedly, ten times or more. V and J are TRBV12-3 or TRBV12-4 and TRBJ2-2; TRBD2 agrees at 7 bases. Losses at the gene ends were 6 bases for V and 6 bases for J; bases not matched to a gene: 13. CDR3 length equals 16 residues. As DNA, the CDR3 is TGTGCCAGCAGCCCACTTCGGCTAGCGGCCCCCGGGGAGCTGTTTTTT. Translated: CASSPLRLAAPGELFF.

There are a few counts of this clonotype. This may come from a read error, since a much larger clone is one base off. The chain recombines TRBV3-1 with TRBJ2-7; 9 bases are shared with TRBD2. Germline assignment: CDR1 LGHDT and CDR2 YNNKEL (reference sequence). There are 16 residues in the CDR3. CDR3 in amino acids: CASSQGLADSSYAQYF. The CDR3 DNA reads as TGTGCCAGCAGCCAAGGACTAGCGGATAGCTCCTACGCGCAGTACTTC.

This clonotype was observed a handful of times. The chain recombines TRBV12-3 or TRBV12-4 with TRBJ2-1; D is ambiguous. V was trimmed by 4 bases and J by 4 bases, leaving 17 bases between them. The CDR3 is 16 residues long. Here the CDR3 DNA reads TGTGCCAGCAGTTGGCGGCCCGGCACCAAATACAATGAGCAGTTCTTC. Its protein product is CASSWRPGTKYNEQFF.

This clonotype was counted many times. The chain links TRBV2 to TRBJ1-5; no definite D call. Trimming left V 4 bases short and J 1 base short, with 11 bases between. CDR1 is SNHLY and CDR2 is FYNNEI in the germline V gene. This CDR3 has 15 residues. CDR3 DNA sequence: TGTGCCAGCAGTGGCCTGTCCGGGAGCAATCAGCCCCAGCATTTT. This sequence encodes CASSGLSGSNQPQHF.

The rearrangement uses TRBV18 and TRBJ2-7; D ambiguous. The CDR3 extends over 14 amino acids. Germline lookup yields CDR1 KGHSH and CDR2 LQKENI. V lost 3 bases to trimming and J lost 2 bases, with 11 bases between them. CDR3 protein: CASSPAPSTYEQYF. The CDR3 region has the DNA TGTGCCAGCTCACCGGCACCTTCCACCTACGAGCAGTACTTC.

This clonotype was detected ten times or more. The chain uses TRBV7-9 and TRBJ2-7; 7 bases fit TRBD2. V gave up 5 bases and J gave up 4 bases; unmatched junction bases: 17. Looked up from germline, CDR1 is SEHNR and CDR2 is FQNEAQ (reference sequence). CDR3 length equals 17 residues. The CDR3 spells CASSPIPASGHGYEQYF. DNA for the CDR3: TGTGCCAGCAGCCCAATCCCGGCTAGCGGACATGGGTACGAGCAGTACTTC.